Here is one T cell receptor (beta chain) with its context. The antigen is not known. It may be a read error: a sequence one base away is much more abundant. Because the CDR3 is missing its conserved closing phenylalanine or tryptophan, this is likely a read error. This entry belongs to a study of CD8+CD57+ T cells in acquired aplastic anemia. There are 16 residues in the CDR3. Germline trimming cut 5 bases from V and 5 bases from J; bases unmatched to any gene: 8. Genomic DNA acted as the template from which TCR beta VDJ combination and CDR3 sequence profiling were carried out. TCRdb reprocessed the reads via MiXCR and lists one record per CDR3 protein. The sample has approximately 160,000 distinct CDR3 sequences, approximately 44% seen once. Patients chosen for sequencing had shown CD8+CD57+ cell expansion by flow cytometry. All patients had severe acquired aplastic anemia. Overall study results and limits: A set of more than 25 CD8+ CDR3 sequences was shared between patients and controls, and these sequences appeared highly expressed in patients.

Sequencing input: sorted CD4+, CD8+, or CD8+CD57+ T cells (not recorded which) from PBMCs. V and J are TRBV12-3 or TRBV12-4 and TRBJ2-2, with TRBD2 matching over 10 bases. The TCR sequence derives from a human donor with aplastic anemia. The CDR3 nucleotides are TGTGCCAGCAGTCCTTCGGGACTAGCGAGTACCGGGGAGCTGTTTCTT. It encodes CASSPSGLASTGELFL.